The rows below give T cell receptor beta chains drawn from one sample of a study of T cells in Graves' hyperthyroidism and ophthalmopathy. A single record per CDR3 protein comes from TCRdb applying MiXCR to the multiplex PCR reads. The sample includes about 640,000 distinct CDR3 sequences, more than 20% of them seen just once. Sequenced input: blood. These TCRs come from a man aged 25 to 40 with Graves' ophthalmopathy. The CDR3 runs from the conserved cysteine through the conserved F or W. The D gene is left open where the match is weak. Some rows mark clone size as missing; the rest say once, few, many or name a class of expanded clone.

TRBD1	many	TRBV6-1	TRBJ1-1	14	CASSSDRGDTEAFF	TGTGCCAGCAGTAGCGACAGGGGCGACACTGAAGCTTTCTTT
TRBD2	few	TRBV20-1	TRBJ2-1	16	CSASSPGTILYNEQFF	TGCAGTGCTAGTAGCCCCGGGACTATCCTCTACAATGAGCAGTTCTTC
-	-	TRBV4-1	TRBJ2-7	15	CASSQGGWDLYEQYF	TGCGCCAGCAGCCAAGGTGGGTGGGACCTCTACGAGCAGTACTTC
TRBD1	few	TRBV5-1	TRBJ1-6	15	CASSLQGAAGSPLHF	TGCGCCAGCAGCTTACAGGGGGCGGCTGGATCACCCCTCCACTTT
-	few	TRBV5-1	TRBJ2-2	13	CASSELLPGELFF	TGCGCCAGCAGCGAGTTGCTACCCGGGGAGCTGTTTTTT
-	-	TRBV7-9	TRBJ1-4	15	CASSARDATNEKLFF	TGTGCCAGCAGCGCAAGGGACGCGACTAATGAAAAACTGTTTTTT
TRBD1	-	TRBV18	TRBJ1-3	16	CASSPRQGFSGNTIYF	TGTGCCAGCTCACCACGACAGGGGTTTTCTGGAAACACCATATATTTT
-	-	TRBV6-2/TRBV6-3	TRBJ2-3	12	CACSYSSDTQYF	TGTGCCTGCAGTTACAGTTCAGATACGCAGTATTTT
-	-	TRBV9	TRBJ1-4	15	CASSKSRGANEKLFF	TGTGCCAGCAGCAAATCTCGGGGGGCTAATGAAAAACTGTTTTTT
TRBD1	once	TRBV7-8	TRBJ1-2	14	CASSTPGQIYGYTF	TGTGCCAGCAGCACGCCGGGACAGATCTATGGCTACACCTTC
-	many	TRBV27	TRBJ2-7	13	CASSLGGYYEQYF	TGTGCCAGCAGTTTAGGGGGGTACTACGAGCAGTACTTC
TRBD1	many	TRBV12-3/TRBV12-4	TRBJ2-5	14	CASRPGQGQETQYF	TGTGCCAGCAGGCCGGGACAGGGGCAAGAGACCCAGTACTTC
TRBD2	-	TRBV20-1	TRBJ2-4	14	CSARVAGLENIQYF	TGCAGTGCTAGAGTAGCGGGACTCGAGAACATTCAGTACTTC
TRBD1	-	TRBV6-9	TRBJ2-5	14	CASSYGRGLETQYF	TGTGCCAGCAGTTACGGCAGGGGGCTGGAGACCCAGTACTTC
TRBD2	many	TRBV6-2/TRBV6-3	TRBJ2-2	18	CASRGTSGSRVITGELFF	TGTGCCAGCAGGGGGACTAGCGGGAGTCGGGTCATCACCGGGGAGCTGTTTTTT
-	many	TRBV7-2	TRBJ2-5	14	CASSSSGARETQYF	TGTGCCAGCAGCTCCTCCGGGGCGCGAGAGACCCAGTACTTC
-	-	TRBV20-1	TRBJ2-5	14	CSARSGAVQETQYF	TGCAGTGCTAGGTCTGGGGCGGTGCAAGAGACCCAGTACTTC
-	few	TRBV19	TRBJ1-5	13	CASSSISGEAQHF	TGTGCCAGTAGTTCTATATCCGGGGAAGCCCAGCATTTT
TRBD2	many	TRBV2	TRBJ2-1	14	CASLNGTNQHEQFF	TGTGCCAGCTTAAACGGGACTAACCAGCATGAGCAGTTCTTC
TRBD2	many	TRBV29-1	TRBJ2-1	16	CSVERLAGHGYNEQFF	TGCAGCGTTGAAAGGTTAGCGGGACATGGGTACAATGAGCAGTTCTTC
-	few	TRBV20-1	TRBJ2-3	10	CSAQESPQYF	TGCAGTGCTCAGGAGAGTCCGCAGTATTTT
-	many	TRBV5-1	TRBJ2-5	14	CASSLGAAQETQYF	TGTGCCAGCAGCTTAGGGGCGGCGCAAGAGACCCAGTACTTC
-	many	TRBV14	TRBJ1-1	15	CASSQDGRSNTEAFF	TGTGCCAGCAGCCAGGACGGACGCTCGAACACTGAAGCTTTCTTT
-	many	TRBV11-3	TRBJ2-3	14	CASSPSDETDTQYF	TGTGCCAGCAGCCCGTCGGACGAAACAGATACGCAGTATTTT
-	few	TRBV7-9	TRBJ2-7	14	CASSLALSGTEQYF	TGTGCCAGCAGCTTAGCGCTAAGCGGGACAGAGCAGTACTTC
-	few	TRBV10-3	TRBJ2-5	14	CAISGSEYQETQYF	TGTGCCATCAGTGGATCAGAGTACCAAGAGACCCAGTACTTC
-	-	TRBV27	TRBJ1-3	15	CASRTTGISGNTIYF	TGTGCCAGCAGGACGACAGGCATCTCTGGAAACACCATATATTTT
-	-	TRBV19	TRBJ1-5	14	CASSIKRDNQPQHF	TGTGCCAGTAGTATCAAACGGGACAATCAGCCCCAGCATTTT
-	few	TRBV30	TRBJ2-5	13	CAWSPQREETQYF	TGTGCCTGGAGCCCCCAGCGGGAAGAGACCCAGTACTTC
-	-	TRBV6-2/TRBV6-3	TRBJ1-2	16	CASRFLTLQGEEGHTF	TGTGCCAGCAGATTTCTCACTTTACAGGGTGAAGAGGGCCACACCTTC
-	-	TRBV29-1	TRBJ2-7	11	CSVGGDYEQYF	TGCAGCGTTGGGGGTGACTACGAGCAGTACTTC
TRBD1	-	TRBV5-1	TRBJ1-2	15	CASSLEGQRLYGYTF	TGCGCCAGCAGCTTGGAGGGACAGAGGCTTTATGGCTACACCTTC
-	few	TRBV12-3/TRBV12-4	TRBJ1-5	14	CASRKTGGNQPQHF	TGTGCCAGCAGGAAGACAGGCGGCAATCAGCCCCAGCATTTT
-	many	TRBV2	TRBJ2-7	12	CASASLAYEQYF	TGTGCCAGCGCTTCCCTTGCCTACGAGCAGTACTTC
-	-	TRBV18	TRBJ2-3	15	CASSLNLGDSDTQYF	TGTGCCAGCTCACTCAACCTAGGGGACTCAGATACGCAGTATTTT
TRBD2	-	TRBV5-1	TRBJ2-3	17	CASSPGLASGGTDTQYF	TGCGCCAGCAGCCCGGGACTAGCGAGCGGTGGCACAGATACGCAGTATTTT
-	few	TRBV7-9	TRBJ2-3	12	CASTKDGKTQYF	TGTGCCAGCACCAAGGACGGCAAGACGCAGTATTTT
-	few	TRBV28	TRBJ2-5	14	CTSSLFGAQETQYF	TGTACCAGCAGTTTATTCGGTGCTCAAGAGACCCAGTACTTC
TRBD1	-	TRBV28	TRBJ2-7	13	CASRLRGIDEQYF	TGTGCCAGCAGACTCAGGGGGATCGACGAGCAGTACTTC
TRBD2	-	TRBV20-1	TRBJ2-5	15	CSARTSGSNPETQYF	TGCAGTGCTAGGACTAGCGGGAGTAATCCGGAGACCCAGTACTTC
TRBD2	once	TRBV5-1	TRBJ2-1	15	CASSRAGGPLNEQFF	TGCGCCAGCAGCCGAGCGGGAGGGCCTCTCAATGAGCAGTTCTTC
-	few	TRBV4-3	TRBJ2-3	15	CASSQERQGTDTQYF	TGCGCCAGCAGCCAAGAACGACAGGGCACAGATACGCAGTATTTT
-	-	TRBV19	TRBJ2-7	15	CASSLPHRPTYEQYF	TGTGCCAGTAGTCTCCCCCACAGGCCCACCTACGAGCAGTACTTC
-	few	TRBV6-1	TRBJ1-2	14	CASHKQTGNYGYTF	TGTGCCAGCCATAAACAGACAGGAAACTATGGCTACACCTTC
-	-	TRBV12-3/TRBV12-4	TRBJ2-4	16	CASRLSGHLAKNIQYF	TGTGCCAGCAGATTAAGCGGGCATCTAGCCAAAAACATTCAGTACTTC
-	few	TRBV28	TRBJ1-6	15	CATNMVSRGNSPLHF	TGTGCCACAAATATGGTCTCAAGGGGTAATTCACCCCTCCACTTT
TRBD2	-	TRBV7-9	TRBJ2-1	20	CASSFGAGGPKSGSYNEQFF	TGTGCCAGCAGTTTTGGAGCGGGAGGGCCTAAATCGGGCTCCTACAATGAGCAGTTCTTC
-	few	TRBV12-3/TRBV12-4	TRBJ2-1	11	CASSPGPEQFF	TGTGCCAGCAGCCCGGGACCCGAGCAGTTCTTC
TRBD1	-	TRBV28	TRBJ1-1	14	CASFTGGADTEAFF	TGTGCCAGCTTTACAGGGGGGGCGGACACTGAAGCTTTCTTT
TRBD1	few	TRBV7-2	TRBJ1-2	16	CASSSPGQGTDYGYTF	TGTGCCAGCAGCTCTCCGGGACAGGGAACGGACTATGGCTACACCTTC
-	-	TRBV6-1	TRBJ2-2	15	CASSHGLPNTGELFF	TGTGCCAGCAGTCACGGACTTCCGAACACCGGGGAGCTGTTTTTT
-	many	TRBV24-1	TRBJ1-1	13	CATKASQNTEAFF	TGTGCCACCAAGGCCAGCCAGAACACTGAAGCTTTCTTT
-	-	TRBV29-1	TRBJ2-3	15	CSAESGSVGTDTQYF	TGCAGCGCGGAGTCGGGGAGCGTTGGAACAGATACGCAGTATTTT
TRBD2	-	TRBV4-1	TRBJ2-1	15	CASSRPGLQYNEQFF	TGCGCCAGCAGCCGTCCGGGACTACAATACAATGAGCAGTTCTTC
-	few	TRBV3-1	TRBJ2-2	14	CASSQGSSVGELFF	TGTGCCAGCAGCCAAGGTAGTAGCGTTGGGGAGCTGTTTTTT